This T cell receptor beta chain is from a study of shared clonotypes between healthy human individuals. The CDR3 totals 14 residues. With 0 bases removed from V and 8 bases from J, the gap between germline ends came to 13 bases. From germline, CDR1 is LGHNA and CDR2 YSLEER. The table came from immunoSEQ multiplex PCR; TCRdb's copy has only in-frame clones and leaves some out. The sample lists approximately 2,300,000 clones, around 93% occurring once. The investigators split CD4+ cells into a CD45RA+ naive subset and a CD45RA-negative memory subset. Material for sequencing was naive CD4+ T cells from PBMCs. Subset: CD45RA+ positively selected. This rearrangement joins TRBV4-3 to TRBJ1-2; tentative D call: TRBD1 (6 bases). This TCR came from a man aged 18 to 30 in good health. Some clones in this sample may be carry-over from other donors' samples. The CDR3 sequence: CASSQDPGQYGYTF. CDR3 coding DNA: TGCGCCAGCAGCCAAGATCCCGGACAGTACGGCTACACCTTC.